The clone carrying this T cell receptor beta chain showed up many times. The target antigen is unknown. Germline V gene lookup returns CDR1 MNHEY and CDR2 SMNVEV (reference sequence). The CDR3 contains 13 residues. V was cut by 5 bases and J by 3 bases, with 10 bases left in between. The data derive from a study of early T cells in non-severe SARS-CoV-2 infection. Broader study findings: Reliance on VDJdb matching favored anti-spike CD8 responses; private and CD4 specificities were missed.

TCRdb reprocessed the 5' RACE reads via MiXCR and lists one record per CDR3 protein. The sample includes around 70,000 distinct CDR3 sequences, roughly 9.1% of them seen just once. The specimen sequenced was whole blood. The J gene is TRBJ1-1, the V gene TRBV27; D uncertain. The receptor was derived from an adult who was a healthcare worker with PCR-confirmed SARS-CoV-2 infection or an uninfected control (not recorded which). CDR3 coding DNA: TGTGCCAGCAGTCCCATTCATTACACTGAAGCTTTCTTT. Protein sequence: CASSPIHYTEAFF.